This T cell receptor beta chain was profiled in a study of identical twins. Study-wide findings and caveats: Memory repertoires showed no such pattern, whereas abundant cord blood beta clonotypes carried fewer insertions. Analyses of zero insertions could be partly confounded by invariant MAIT and iNKT cells.

This clonotype was seen a few times. Its antigen is undetermined. A universal primer binding site was introduced by template switching. The final cDNA contained unique molecular identifiers. A single record per CDR3 protein comes from TCRdb applying MiXCR to the 5' RACE reads. The table has a few hundred thousand distinct CDR3 sequences, approximately 13% seen once. The sample was also linked to a second study, of yellow fever vaccine responses in identical twins.

The sequence derives from a young woman in good health. The source material was CD8+ T cells sorted from blood.

The CDR3 here is CASSLELVATDTQYF. CDR3 bases: TGTGCCAGCAGCCTCGAACTAGTAGCCACAGATACGCAGTATTTT. The chain uses TRBV28 and TRBJ2-3; D might be TRBD2 (5 bases). Germline lookup yields CDR1 MDHEN and CDR2 SYDVKM. There are 15 residues in the CDR3. V shed 6 bases and J shed 2 bases, with 15 bases lying between them.